These 12 T cell receptor beta chains came from one sample sequenced in a study of T cells in tuberculosis. Measured with immunoSEQ multiplex PCR; TCRdb has only the in-frame clones, and not every one. This table holds about 22,000 clones, less than 98% found once. Material: PBMCs. The receptors stem from a donor between 10 and 35 years old with latent tuberculosis or without tuberculosis infection.

The gene calls are TRBV10-3 and TRBJ2-3, with TRBD2 identical over 7 bases. The CDR3 runs 12 residues. After removal of 9 bases from V and 5 bases from J, the junction contained 5 bases not matched to a gene. In germline, CDR1 is ENHRY, CDR2 SYGVKD. The CDR3 DNA is TGTGCCATAGGACTAGGAGAAGATACGCAGTATTTT. It specifies CAIGLGEDTQYF.

The rearrangement joins TRBV7-2 to TRBJ1-2; D gene uncertain. This CDR3 is 15 amino acids long. Trimming pared 1 base from V and 8 bases from J, leaving 17 bases between. CDR1 SGHTA and CDR2 FQGNSA come from the germline V gene. The CDR3 sequence is CASSLGSLGFSGYTF. The DNA for the CDR3 is TGTGCCAGCAGCTTAGGAAGTTTAGGCTTTAGCGGCTACACCTTC.

This clone has just one count. V gene TRBV5-1 combines with J gene TRBJ2-7, with D perhaps TRBD1 (6 bases). Trimming shortened V by 3 bases and J by 2 bases, and 18 bases separated the two germline ends. The CDR3 extends over 16 amino acids. Germline V gene lookup returns CDR1 SGHRS and CDR2 YFSETQ. CDR3 DNA: TGCGCCAGCAGCTCGCTATACACAGGGACCACCTACGAGCAGTACTTC. Amino acids: CASSSLYTGTTYEQYF.

The sample holds one count of this clone. V usage is TRBV29-1 and J usage is TRBJ1-1; weak D call: TRBD1 (6 bases). V lost 6 bases and J lost 1, with 12 bases in between. The CDR3 sequence is 13 residues long. Germline loops: CDR1 SQVTM, CDR2 ANQGSEA. The DNA of the CDR3 is TGCAGCGTAAAGGGACAAACGAACACTGAAGCTTTCTTT. Translated, it gives CSVKGQTNTEAFF.

The chain joins TRBV6-1 to TRBJ2-5; 7 nucleotides align to TRBD1. With V trimmed by 7 bases and J by 4 bases, 9 bases remained unmatched. CDR3 length: 14 residues. CDR1 and CDR2 from the germline V gene are MNHNS and SASEGT. In nucleotides, the CDR3 is TGTGCCAGCAAACGTACAGGGGCGGGAGAGACCCAGTACTTC. Translation: CASKRTGAGETQYF.

The rearrangement joins TRBV19 to TRBJ1-1; tentative D call: TRBD1 (6 bases). This CDR3 has 18 amino acids. Germline CDR1 is LNHDA and CDR2 is SQIVND (reference sequence). V was trimmed by 2 bases and J by 6 bases, leaving 25 bases between them. CDR3 protein: CASSINREQTGGFAEAFF. The CDR3 region has the DNA TGTGCCAGTAGTATAAACAGGGAGCAAACGGGGGGGTTTGCTGAAGCTTTCTTT.

The V gene is TRBV29-1, the J gene TRBJ2-3; maybe TRBD2 (6 bases). The germline gives CDR1 SQVTM, CDR2 ANQGSEA. The CDR3 extends over 12 amino acids. The CDR3: CSEGDLKDTQYF. As DNA, the CDR3 is TGCTCCGAAGGGGACTTAAAAGACACGCAGTATTTT.

This chain joins TRBV2 and TRBJ2-4; D possibly corresponds to TRBD1 (5 bases). The CDR3 loop spans 17 amino acids. Germline lookup yields CDR1 SNHLY and CDR2 FYNNEI. With 4 bases removed from V and 0 bases from J, the gap between germline ends came to 16 bases. The CDR3 nucleotides are TGTGCCAGCAGTGTAGGGGTTATGGGGCTAGCCAAAAACATTCAGTACTTC. Translation: CASSVGVMGLAKNIQYF.

The sample holds one count of this clone. This chain connects TRBV7-4 to TRBJ1-1; D remains ambiguous. The germline V gene has CDR1 SGHVT and CDR2 SQSDAQ. Deletions cut 4 bases from V and 8 bases from J, with 14 bases between. This CDR3 comprises 13 residues. The CDR3, as DNA: TGTGCCAGCAGCTCCCCATACGAGAAAGAAGCTTTCTTT. This translates into CASSSPYEKEAFF.

The CDR3 nucleotides read TGTGCCAGCAGTCTCTACTTGAACACTGAAGCTTTCTTT. Protein sequence: CASSLYLNTEAFF. The chain employs TRBV27 and TRBJ1-1; D ambiguous. The V and J ends lost 5 bases and 0 bases respectively, with 7 bases between them. The CDR3 is made up of 13 amino acids. The germline gives CDR1 MNHEY, CDR2 SMNVEV (reference sequence).

The chain carries TRBV9 and TRBJ1-1; 7 bases agree with TRBD1. The CDR3 extends over 13 amino acids. CDR1 is SGDLS, CDR2 YYNGEE, per germline. V trimming: 4 bases; J trimming: 4 bases; junction bases outside the gene matches: 4. For the CDR3, the DNA is TGTGCCAGCAGCCCTCACAGGGGCACTGAAGCTTTCTTT. Residues: CASSPHRGTEAFF.

This clone was seen just once. The chain joins TRBV19 to TRBJ1-5, with 7 positions matching TRBD1. V gave up 3 bases and J gave up 0 bases; unmatched junction bases: 5. Germline loops: CDR1 LNHDA, CDR2 SQIVND (reference sequence). The length of the CDR3 is 16 residues. CDR3 nucleotides: TGTGCCAGTAGTATGGGACAGCTCCTTAGCAATCAGCCCCAGCATTTT. Translating gives CASSMGQLLSNQPQHF.